What follows are 22 T cell receptor beta chains derived from one specimen sequenced in a study of blood T cell repertoires in COVID-19. Clones were sequenced by immunoSEQ multiplex PCR, and TCRdb holds only the in-frame ones, with some missing. Among tens of thousands of clones listed, approximately 90% were seen once. The sequenced sample was peripheral blood. These receptors came from a human donor in a cohort sampled during active COVID-19.

The chain couples TRBV6-5 to TRBJ2-7, with D unclear. CDR1 and CDR2 from the germline V gene are MNHEY and SVGAGI. Trimming took 2 bases from V and 2 from J, leaving 10 bases between them. This CDR3 is 14 amino acids long. In nucleotides, the CDR3 is TGTGCCAGCAGTTACATAGCCGGTCCCTACGAGCAGTACTTC. Its protein is CASSYIAGPYEQYF.

The rearrangement uses TRBV7-2 and TRBJ2-7; 11 positions match TRBD2. V shed 4 bases, J shed 4 bases, and the junction held 6 bases outside the gene matches. Per the germline V gene, CDR1 is SGHTA and CDR2 is FQGNSA. CDR3 length: 15 residues. The CDR3 is CASSSSGTSGYEQYF. Here the CDR3 DNA reads TGTGCCAGCAGCTCCTCCGGGACTAGCGGTTACGAGCAGTACTTC.

J is TRBJ1-1 and V is TRBV19, with D uncertain. The CDR3 runs 14 residues. CDR1 is LNHDA and CDR2 is SQIVND in the germline V gene (reference sequence). Trimming stripped 3 bases from V and 12 bases from J, with 20 bases between. CDR3 amino acids: CASSILPDTMRTFF. The CDR3 nucleotides are TGTGCCAGTAGTATCCTTCCCGATACGATGCGAACTTTCTTT. The whole variable domain, filled in from reference TRBV19 and TRBJ1-1, reads DGGITQSPKYLFRKEGQNVTLSCEQNLNHDAMYWYRQDPGQGLRLIYYSQIVNDFQKGDIAEGYSVSREKKESFPLTVTSAQKNPTAFYLCASSILPDTMRTFFGQGTRLTVV.

V and J are TRBV5-6 and TRBJ1-2; 7 bases align to TRBD1. After removal of 4 bases from V and 7 bases from J, the junction contained 13 bases not matched to a gene. This CDR3 comprises 15 residues. Germline assignment: CDR1 SGHDT and CDR2 YYEEEE. In DNA form, the CDR3 reads TGTGCCAGCAGCCCAGTCAGGGGGATAGGCCGTGGCTACACCTTC. Translated, it gives CASSPVRGIGRGYTF.

This clone showed up just a few times. The chain joins TRBV30 to TRBJ2-2, with 7 bases lining up with TRBD1. Germline trimming cut 3 bases from V and 5 bases from J; bases unmatched to any gene: 6. CDR1 and CDR2 (germline): GTSNPN, SVGIG (reference sequence). The CDR3 is 14 amino acids. CDR3: CAWSRTRGTGELFF. The CDR3 region has the DNA TGTGCCTGGAGCCGGACCAGGGGGACCGGGGAGCTGTTTTTT. The variable domain in full, with the rest retrieved from reference TRBV30 and TRBJ2-2, is SQTIHQWPATLVQPVGSPLSLECTVEGTSNPNLYWYRQAAGRGLQLLFYSVGIGQISSEVPQNLSASRPQDRQFILSSKKLLLSDSGFYLCAWSRTRGTGELFFGEGSRLTVL.

The rearrangement links TRBV19 to TRBJ1-2; 8 bases agree with TRBD1. The CDR3 spans 14 residues. The V segment lost 6 bases and the J segment 8 bases; nucleotides outside the gene matches: 11. Germline-derived CDR1 and CDR2 are LNHDA and SQIVND (reference sequence). The CDR3, as DNA: TGTGCCAGTAGCCTTCTCGGACAGGGTAGAGGCTACACCTTC. It encodes CASSLLGQGRGYTF.

J is TRBJ1-6 and V is TRBV29-1; D not certain. Germline V lookup: CDR1 SQVTM, CDR2 ANQGSEA. The CDR3 consists of 13 residues. V was clipped by 7 bases and J by 0 bases, with 7 bases between them. The CDR3, as DNA: TGCAGCGCGTCGAGCTCCTATAATTCACCCCTCCACTTT. It is translated as CSASSSYNSPLHF.

The V call is TRBV28, the J call TRBJ1-2; tentatively, D is TRBD1 (6 bases). The CDR3 length is 21 residues. Per germline, CDR1 MDHEN and CDR2 SYDVKM. V was shortened by 2 bases and J by 0 bases, with 28 bases between the two germline ends. The CDR3 DNA is TGTGCCAGCAGTTTAGAAGAAGCGACAGGCGCCTTGGGGAGGGCTAACTATGGCTACACCTTC. Encoded protein: CASSLEEATGALGRANYGYTF.

The chain couples TRBV7-9 to TRBJ1-6; D ambiguous. The CDR3 has 15 residues. In germline, CDR1 is SEHNR, CDR2 FQNEAQ (reference sequence). The germline V and J ends were trimmed by 1 base and 6 bases, with 10 bases remaining between them. The CDR3 DNA reads as TGTGCCAGCAGCTTAGTAAGCGGGGTTAATTCACCCCTCCACTTT. Translating it yields CASSLVSGVNSPLHF.

The chain is built from TRBV19 and TRBJ1-1, with D uncertain. CDR3 size: 17 residues. From germline, CDR1 is LNHDA and CDR2 SQIVND (reference sequence). The ends were cut back, 7 bases at V and 0 bases at J, with 21 bases in the middle. The CDR3 sequence: CASIGGSQVLLNTEAFF. The CDR3 coding sequence is TGTGCCAGTATCGGAGGCAGCCAGGTCCTCCTGAACACTGAAGCTTTCTTT.

This clone was counted once. The genes are TRBV24-1 and TRBJ2-3; 16 positions agree with TRBD2. This CDR3 has 17 amino acids. V lost 9 bases to trimming and J lost 6 bases; unmatched junction nucleotides: 11. Germline CDR1 is KGHDR and CDR2 is SFDVKD. The CDR3 nucleotides read TGTGCCACCCAAGGGACTAGCGGGAGGGCCGGGTGGGATACGCAGTATTTT. Protein product: CATQGTSGRAGWDTQYF.

The chain joins TRBV28 to TRBJ2-3; TRBD2 matches at 10 bases. The CDR3 contains 14 residues. Germline V gives CDR1 MDHEN, CDR2 SYDVKM. V was clipped by 10 bases and J by 3 bases; unmatched bases: 7. The CDR3 sequence is CATQLAGPTDTQYF. The CDR3 region has the DNA TGTGCCACCCAACTAGCGGGACCTACAGATACGCAGTATTTT.

The rearrangement links TRBV6-6 to TRBJ2-7; D is unclear. The V end lost 2 bases, the J end lost 3 bases, and 11 bases lay between the germline ends. This CDR3 spans 14 amino acids. Per germline, CDR1 MNHNY and CDR2 SVGAGI (reference sequence). The chain's CDR3 is CASSYGSNFYEQYF. The CDR3 DNA follows: TGTGCCAGCAGTTACGGCTCAAATTTCTACGAGCAGTACTTC.

The chain has TRBV6-1 and TRBJ1-3, with 9 nucleotides matching TRBD1. The CDR3 has 16 amino acids. Germline lookup yields CDR1 MNHNS and CDR2 SASEGT. V gave up 4 bases and J gave up 1 base; unmatched junction bases: 5. This chain's CDR3 is CASSGTGASSGNTIYF. The CDR3 DNA follows: TGTGCCAGCAGTGGGACAGGGGCCAGTTCTGGAAACACCATATATTTT.

This sequence joins TRBV3-1 (or the pseudogene TRBV3-2) and TRBJ2-7, with D perhaps matching TRBD1 (6 bases). The CDR3 runs to 15 residues. The ends were cut back, 2 bases at V and 7 bases at J, with 18 bases in the middle. CDR1 is LGHDT, CDR2 YNNKEL, per germline (reference sequence). Here the CDR3 DNA reads TGTGCCAGCAGCCAACAGGGGCTTGGCTCTGGGGAGCAGTACTTC. Its translation: CASSQQGLGSGEQYF.

This clone came up a few times. The rearrangement uses TRBV7-9 and TRBJ2-7; 7 bases align to TRBD1. This CDR3 is 15 amino acids long. In germline, CDR1 is SEHNR, CDR2 FQNEAQ (reference sequence). Trimming cost V 3 bases and J 4 bases; bases outside gene matches: 9. CDR3: CASSFFRQGTYEQYF. DNA of the CDR3: TGTGCCAGCAGCTTCTTCAGACAGGGTACTTACGAGCAGTACTTC.

The chain joins TRBV14 to TRBJ2-1, with no clear D. There are 12 residues in the CDR3. V lost 4 bases to trimming and J lost 8 bases, with 9 bases between them. Germline CDR1 reads SGHDN; CDR2 reads FVKESK. The CDR3 spells CASSPGFYEQFF. The CDR3 DNA follows: TGTGCCAGCAGCCCAGGCTTCTATGAGCAGTTCTTC.

This clone has just one count. J is TRBJ1-6 and V is TRBV5-4, with no clear D. Trimming pared 2 bases from V and 0 bases from J, leaving 15 bases between. The CDR3 is made up of 18 amino acids. Germline values: CDR1 SGHNT, CDR2 YYREEE (reference sequence). CDR3 DNA sequence: TGTGCCAGCAGCTTTCGTACTAACCCAAGCTCCTATAATTCACCCCTCCACTTT. Protein: CASSFRTNPSSYNSPLHF.

The genes are TRBV3-1 (or the pseudogene TRBV3-2) and TRBJ2-1; 11 bases are a match to TRBD2. With V trimmed by 2 bases and J by 7 bases, 4 bases remained unmatched. Germline CDR1 is LGHDT and CDR2 is YNNKEL (reference sequence). This CDR3 has 15 residues. DNA of the CDR3: TGTGCCAGCAGCCAACTACTAGCGGGAGTTAATGAGCAGTTCTTC. The encoded protein is CASSQLLAGVNEQFF.

This chain links TRBV19 with TRBJ2-1; D is perhaps TRBD2 (6 bases). The CDR3 runs 16 residues. V gave up 7 bases and J gave up 0 bases, with 16 bases separating them. CDR1 is LNHDA and CDR2 is SQIVND in the germline V gene (reference sequence). The CDR3 nucleotides are TGTGCCAGTACCCCGGAGGGTATCCCCTCCTACAATGAGCAGTTCTTC. Protein sequence: CASTPEGIPSYNEQFF.

The chain has TRBV19 and TRBJ2-5; 13 bases fit TRBD2. Unmatched junction bases numbered 9, after V lost 6 bases and J lost 5 bases. The CDR3 consists of 16 residues. Germline CDR1 reads LNHDA; CDR2 reads SQIVND (reference sequence). The CDR3 loop is CASSAGTSGASETQYF. As DNA, the CDR3 is TGTGCCAGTAGCGCCGGGACTAGCGGGGCCAGTGAGACCCAGTACTTC.

Note on this clone: This sample also contains other DNA sequences that code for the same CDR3. This chain uses TRBV18 with TRBJ1-1; 7 bases match TRBD1. Trimming at V came to 3 bases and at J to 1 base, leaving 5 bases not matched to a gene. This CDR3 is 15 amino acids long. Germline assignment: CDR1 KGHSH and CDR2 LQKENI. This chain's CDR3 is CASSPQTGRNTEAFF. Written as DNA, the CDR3 is TGTGCCAGCTCACCCCAGACAGGGCGGAACACTGAAGCTTTCTTT.